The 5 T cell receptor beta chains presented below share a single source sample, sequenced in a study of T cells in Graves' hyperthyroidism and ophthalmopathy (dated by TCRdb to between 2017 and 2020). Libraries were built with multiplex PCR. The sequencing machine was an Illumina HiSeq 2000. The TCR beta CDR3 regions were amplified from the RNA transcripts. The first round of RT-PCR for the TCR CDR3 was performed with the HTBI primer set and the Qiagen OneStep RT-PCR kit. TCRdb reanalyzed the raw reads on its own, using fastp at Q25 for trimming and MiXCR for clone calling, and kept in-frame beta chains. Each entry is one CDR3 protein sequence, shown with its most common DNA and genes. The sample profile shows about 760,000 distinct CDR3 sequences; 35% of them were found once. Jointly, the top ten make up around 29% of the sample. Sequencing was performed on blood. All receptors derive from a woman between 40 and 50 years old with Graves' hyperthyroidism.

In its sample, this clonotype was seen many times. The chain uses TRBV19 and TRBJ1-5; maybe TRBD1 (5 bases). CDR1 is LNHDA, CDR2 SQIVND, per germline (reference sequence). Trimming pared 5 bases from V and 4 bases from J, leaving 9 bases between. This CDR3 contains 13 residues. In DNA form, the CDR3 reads TGTGCCAGTAGTCTAAAGGGGAATCAGCCCCAGCATTTT. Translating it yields CASSLKGNQPQHF.

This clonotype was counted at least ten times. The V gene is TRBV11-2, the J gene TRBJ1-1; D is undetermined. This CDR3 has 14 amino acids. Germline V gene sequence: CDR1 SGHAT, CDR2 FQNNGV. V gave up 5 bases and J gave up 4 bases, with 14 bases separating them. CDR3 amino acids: CASSQRDKATEAFF. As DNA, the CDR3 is TGTGCCAGCAGCCAGAGAGACAAGGCCACTGAAGCTTTCTTT.

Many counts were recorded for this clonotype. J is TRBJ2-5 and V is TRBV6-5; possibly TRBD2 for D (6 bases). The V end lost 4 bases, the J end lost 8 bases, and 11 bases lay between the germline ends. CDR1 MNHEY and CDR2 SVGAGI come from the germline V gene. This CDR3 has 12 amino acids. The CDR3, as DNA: TGTGCCAGCAGTTCGGATAGCGGTACCCAGTACTTC. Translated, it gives CASSSDSGTQYF.

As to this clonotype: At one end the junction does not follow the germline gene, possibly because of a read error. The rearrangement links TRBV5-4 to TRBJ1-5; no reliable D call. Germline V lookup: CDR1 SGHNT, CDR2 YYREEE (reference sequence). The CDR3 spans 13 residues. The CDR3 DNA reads TGCGCCAGCAGCCAAGACTTGGATCAGCCCCGGCATTTT. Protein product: CASSQDLDQPRHF. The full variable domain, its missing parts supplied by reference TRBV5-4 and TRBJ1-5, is ETGVTQSPTHLIKTRGQQVTLRCSSQSGHNTVSWYQQALGQGPQFIFQYYREEENGRGNFPPRFSGLQFPNYSSELNVNALELDDSALYLCASSQDLDQPRHFGDGTRLSIL.

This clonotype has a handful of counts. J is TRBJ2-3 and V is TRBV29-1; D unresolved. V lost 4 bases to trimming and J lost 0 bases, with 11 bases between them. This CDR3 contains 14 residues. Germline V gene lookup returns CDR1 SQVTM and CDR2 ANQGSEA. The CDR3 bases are TGCAGCGTTGGATACCGCTCTAGCACAGATACGCAGTATTTT. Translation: CSVGYRSSTDTQYF.